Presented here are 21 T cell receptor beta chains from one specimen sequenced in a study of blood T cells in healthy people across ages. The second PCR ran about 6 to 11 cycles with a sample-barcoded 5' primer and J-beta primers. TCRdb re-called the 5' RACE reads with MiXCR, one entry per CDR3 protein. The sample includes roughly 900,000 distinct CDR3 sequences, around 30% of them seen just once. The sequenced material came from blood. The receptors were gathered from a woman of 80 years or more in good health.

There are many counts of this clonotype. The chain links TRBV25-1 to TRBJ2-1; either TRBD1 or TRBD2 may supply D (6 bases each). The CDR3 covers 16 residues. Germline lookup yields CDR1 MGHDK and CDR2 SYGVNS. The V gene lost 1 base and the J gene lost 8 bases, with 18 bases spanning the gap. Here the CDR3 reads CASSELGAGEVDEQFF. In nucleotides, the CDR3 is TGTGCCAGCAGTGAATTGGGGGCAGGGGAGGTCGATGAGCAGTTCTTC.

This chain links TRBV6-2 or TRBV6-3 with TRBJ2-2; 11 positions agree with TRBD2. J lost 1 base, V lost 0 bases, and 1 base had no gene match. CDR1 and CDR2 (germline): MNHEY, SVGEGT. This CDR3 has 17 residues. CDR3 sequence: CASSYSGTSGNTGELFF. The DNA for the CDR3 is TGTGCCAGCAGTTACTCAGGGACTAGCGGGAACACCGGGGAGCTGTTTTTT.

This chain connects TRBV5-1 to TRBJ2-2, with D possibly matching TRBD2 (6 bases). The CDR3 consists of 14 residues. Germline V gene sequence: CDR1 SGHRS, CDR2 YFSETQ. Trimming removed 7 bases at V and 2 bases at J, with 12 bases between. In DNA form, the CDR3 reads TGCGCCAGCGCCCCGGGGGTCAACACCGGGGAGCTGTTTTTT. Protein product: CASAPGVNTGELFF.

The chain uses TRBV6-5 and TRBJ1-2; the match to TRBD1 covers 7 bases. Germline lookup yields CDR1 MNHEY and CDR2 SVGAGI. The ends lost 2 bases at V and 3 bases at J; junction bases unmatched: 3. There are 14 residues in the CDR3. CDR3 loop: CASSYRQGDYGYTF. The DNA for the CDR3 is TGTGCCAGCAGTTACAGGCAGGGGGACTATGGCTACACCTTC.

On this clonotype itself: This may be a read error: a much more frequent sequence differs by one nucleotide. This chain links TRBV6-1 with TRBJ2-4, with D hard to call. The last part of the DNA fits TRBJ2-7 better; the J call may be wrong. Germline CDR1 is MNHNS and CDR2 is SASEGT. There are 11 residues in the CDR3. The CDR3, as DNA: TGTGCCAACATGTTGGGTTACGAGCAGTACTTC. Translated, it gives CANMLGYEQYF.

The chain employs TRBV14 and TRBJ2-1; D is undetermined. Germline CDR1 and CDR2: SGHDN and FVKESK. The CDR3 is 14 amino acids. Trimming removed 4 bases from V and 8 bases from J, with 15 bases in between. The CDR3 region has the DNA TGTGCCAGCAGCCCGGGCCTCCAGCGAGATGAGCAGTTCTTC. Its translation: CASSPGLQRDEQFF.

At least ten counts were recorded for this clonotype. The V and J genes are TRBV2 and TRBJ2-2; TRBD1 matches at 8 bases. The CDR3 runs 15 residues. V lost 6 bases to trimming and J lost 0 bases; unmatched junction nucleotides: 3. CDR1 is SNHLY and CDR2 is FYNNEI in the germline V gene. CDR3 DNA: TGTGCCAGCAGCCGACAGGGGACGAACACCGGGGAGCTGTTTTTT. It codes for CASSRQGTNTGELFF.

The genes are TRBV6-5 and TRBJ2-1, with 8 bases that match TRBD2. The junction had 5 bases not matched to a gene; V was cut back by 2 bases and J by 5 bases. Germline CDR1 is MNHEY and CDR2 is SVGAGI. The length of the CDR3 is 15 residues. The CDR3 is CASSYGGLADNEQFF. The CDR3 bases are TGTGCCAGCAGTTACGGAGGACTAGCCGACAATGAGCAGTTCTTC.

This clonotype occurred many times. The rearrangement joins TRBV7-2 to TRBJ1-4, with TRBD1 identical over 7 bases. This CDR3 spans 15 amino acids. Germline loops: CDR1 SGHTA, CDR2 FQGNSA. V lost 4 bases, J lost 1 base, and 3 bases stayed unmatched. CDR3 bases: TGTGCCAGCAGCTCTACAGGGGTAACTAATGAAAAACTGTTTTTT. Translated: CASSSTGVTNEKLFF.

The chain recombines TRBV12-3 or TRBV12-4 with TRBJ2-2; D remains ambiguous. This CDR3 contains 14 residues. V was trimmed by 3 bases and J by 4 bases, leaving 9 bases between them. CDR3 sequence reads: CASSFGPATGELFF. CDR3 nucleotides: TGTGCCAGCAGTTTCGGTCCCGCCACCGGGGAGCTGTTTTTT.

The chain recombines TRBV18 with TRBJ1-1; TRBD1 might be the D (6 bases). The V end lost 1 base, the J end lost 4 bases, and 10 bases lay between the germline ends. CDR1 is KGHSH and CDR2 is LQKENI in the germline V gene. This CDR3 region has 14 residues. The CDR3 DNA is TGTGCCAGCTCACCACAGGGGGGGAGCACTGAAGCTTTCTTT. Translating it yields CASSPQGGSTEAFF.

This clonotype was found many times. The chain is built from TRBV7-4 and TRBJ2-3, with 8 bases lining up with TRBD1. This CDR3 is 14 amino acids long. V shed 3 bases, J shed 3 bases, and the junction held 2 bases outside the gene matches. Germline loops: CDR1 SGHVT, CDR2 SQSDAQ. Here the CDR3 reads CASSLWTGTDTQYF. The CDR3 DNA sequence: TGTGCCAGCAGCTTGTGGACAGGGACAGATACGCAGTATTTT.

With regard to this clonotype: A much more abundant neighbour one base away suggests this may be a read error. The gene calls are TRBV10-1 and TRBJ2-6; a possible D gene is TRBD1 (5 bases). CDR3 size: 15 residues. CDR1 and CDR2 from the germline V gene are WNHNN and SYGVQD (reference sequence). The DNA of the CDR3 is TGCGCCAGCAGTGCCACGGTTTCTGGGGCCAACGTCCGGACTTTC. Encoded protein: CASSATVSGANVRTF.

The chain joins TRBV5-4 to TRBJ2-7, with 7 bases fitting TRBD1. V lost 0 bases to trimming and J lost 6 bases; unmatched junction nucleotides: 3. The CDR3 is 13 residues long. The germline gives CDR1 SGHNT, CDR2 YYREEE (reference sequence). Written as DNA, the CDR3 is TGTGCCAGCAGCTTGGCACAGGGGATCGAGCAGTACTTC. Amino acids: CASSLAQGIEQYF.

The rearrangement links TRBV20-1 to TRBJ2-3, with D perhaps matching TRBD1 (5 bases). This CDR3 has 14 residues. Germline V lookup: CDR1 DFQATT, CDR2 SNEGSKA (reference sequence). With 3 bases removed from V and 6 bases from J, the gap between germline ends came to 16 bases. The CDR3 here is CSASGQGGDDTQYF. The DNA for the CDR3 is TGCAGTGCTAGCGGGCAGGGTGGAGATGATACGCAGTATTTT.

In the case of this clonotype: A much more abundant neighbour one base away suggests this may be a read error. CDR3 sequence (DNA): TGTGCCAGTCAAGACCGGGTTGGTGGAAAGACCCAGTTCTTC. Protein: CASQDRVGGKTQFF. The chain is built from TRBV25-1 and TRBJ2-1; no firm D call. This CDR3 has 14 amino acids. V lost 9 bases, J lost 13 bases, and 25 bases lay in between. Germline V gene lookup returns CDR1 MGHDK and CDR2 SYGVNS.

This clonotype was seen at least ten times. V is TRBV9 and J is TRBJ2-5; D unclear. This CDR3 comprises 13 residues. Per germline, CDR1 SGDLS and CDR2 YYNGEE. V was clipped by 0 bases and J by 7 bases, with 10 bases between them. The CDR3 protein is CASSVGLPGTQYF. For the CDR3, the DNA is TGTGCCAGCAGCGTAGGACTCCCAGGGACCCAGTACTTC.

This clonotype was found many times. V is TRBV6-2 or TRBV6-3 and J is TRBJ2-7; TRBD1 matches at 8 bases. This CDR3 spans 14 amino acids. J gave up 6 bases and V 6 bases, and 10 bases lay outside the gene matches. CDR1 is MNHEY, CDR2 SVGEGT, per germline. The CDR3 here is CASRRTGTLLEQYF. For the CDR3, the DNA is TGTGCCAGCAGGAGGACAGGGACATTGCTCGAGCAGTACTTC.

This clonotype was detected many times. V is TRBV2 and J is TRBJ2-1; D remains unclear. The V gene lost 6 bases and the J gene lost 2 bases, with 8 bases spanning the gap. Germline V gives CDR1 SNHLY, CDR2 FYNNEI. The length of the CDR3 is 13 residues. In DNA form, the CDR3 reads TGTGCCAGCAGACGAGACACCTACAATGAGCAGTTCTTC. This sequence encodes CASRRDTYNEQFF.

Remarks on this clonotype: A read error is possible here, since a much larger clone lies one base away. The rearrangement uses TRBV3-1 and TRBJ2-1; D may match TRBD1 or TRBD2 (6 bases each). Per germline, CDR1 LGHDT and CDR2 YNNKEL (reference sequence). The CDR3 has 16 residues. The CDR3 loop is CANSPPGPRRGYEQFF. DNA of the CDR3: TGTGCCAACAGCCCACCGGGACCCAGGAGGGGGTATGAGCAGTTCTTC.

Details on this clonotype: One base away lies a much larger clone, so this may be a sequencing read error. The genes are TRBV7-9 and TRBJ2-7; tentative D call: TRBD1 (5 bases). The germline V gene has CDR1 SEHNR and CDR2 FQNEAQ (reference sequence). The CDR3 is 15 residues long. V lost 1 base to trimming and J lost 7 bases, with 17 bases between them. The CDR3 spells CASSLGGHSYNEQYF. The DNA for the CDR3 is TGTGCCAGCAGCTTAGGGGGCCACTCCTACAATGAGCAGTACTTC.